The 8 T cell receptor beta chains below all came from one sample that was sequenced in a study of blood T cell repertoires in COVID-19. TCRdb keeps only in-frame clones here, not all; method: immunoSEQ multiplex PCR. Among about 220,000 clones listed, around 83% were seen once. The sequencing sample was made of peripheral blood. These receptors were obtained from a woman aged 45-60 years with COVID-19, enrolled during active disease.

V is TRBV11-3 and J is TRBJ1-3; TRBD1 matches 7 bases. J was trimmed by 4 bases and V by 3 bases; bases with no gene match: 9. The V gene's germline CDR1 is SGHNT and CDR2 YENEEA. CDR3 length equals 16 residues. CDR3 loop: CASSLLTGVAGNTIYF. The DNA of the CDR3 is TGTGCCAGCAGCTTGCTCACAGGGGTAGCAGGAAACACCATATATTTT.

This rearrangement joins TRBV12-3 or TRBV12-4 to TRBJ1-2, with 7 positions matching TRBD1. This CDR3 is 13 amino acids long. With 6 bases clipped from V and 6 bases from J, the junction kept 7 bases outside the gene matches. CDR3 amino acids: CASRNRGADGYTF. The CDR3 nucleotides are TGTGCCAGCAGAAACAGGGGAGCGGATGGCTACACCTTC.

As to this clone: The identical CDR3 is also encoded by other nucleotide sequences in the sample. The chain recombines TRBV5-1 with TRBJ2-5; 9 positions match TRBD2. Germline V gives CDR1 SGHRS, CDR2 YFSETQ. Trimming at V came to 2 bases and at J to 2 bases, leaving 7 bases not matched to a gene. The CDR3 spans 16 residues. In DNA form, the CDR3 reads TGCGCCAGCAGCTTCCGGTCTAGCGGGAATCAAGAGACCCAGTACTTC. This encodes CASSFRSSGNQETQYF.

The table lists this clone with a count of one. The genes are TRBV3-1 (or the pseudogene TRBV3-2) and TRBJ1-2; TRBD1 is a possible D gene (5 bases). Trimming took 1 base from V and 2 from J, leaving 5 bases between them. This CDR3 contains 13 residues. Germline values: CDR1 LGHDT, CDR2 YNNKEL (reference sequence). The CDR3 bases are TGTGCCAGCAGCCAAGCAGGGAACTATGGCTACACCTTC. This translates into CASSQAGNYGYTF.

The V call is TRBV24-1, the J call TRBJ2-2, with 9 positions matching TRBD1. J lost 6 bases, V lost 8 bases, and 12 bases had no gene match. This CDR3 region has 16 residues. Germline CDR1 and CDR2: KGHDR and SFDVKD. The CDR3 bases are TGTGCCACCACCTCCACCGGGACAGGGTTCGCCGGGGAGCTGTTTTTT. Protein product: CATTSTGTGFAGELFF.

This chain connects TRBV6-2 or TRBV6-3 to TRBJ1-1, with D perhaps TRBD1 (6 bases). There are 14 residues in the CDR3. Trimming removed 6 bases at V and 1 base at J, with 12 bases between. Germline V CDR1 and CDR2: MNHEY, SVGEGT. The CDR3: CASSFGQPNTEAFF. The CDR3, as DNA: TGTGCCAGCAGCTTCGGACAGCCGAACACTGAAGCTTTCTTT.

V usage is TRBV10-3 and J usage is TRBJ2-6, with 10 bases fitting TRBD1. The CDR3 consists of 17 residues. V was clipped by 4 bases and J by 4 bases; unmatched bases: 7. The germline V gene encodes CDR1 ENHRY and CDR2 SYGVKD. As DNA, the CDR3 is TGTGCCATCAGTGTCTCCCGGGACAGGGGCGGGGCCAACGTCCTGACTTTC. This sequence encodes CAISVSRDRGGANVLTF.

The chain recombines TRBV10-1 with TRBJ2-5; D possibly corresponds to TRBD1 (5 bases). The CDR3 spans 13 residues. V was trimmed by 3 bases and J by 3 bases, leaving 8 bases between them. Germline CDR1 reads WNHNN; CDR2 reads SYGVQD (reference sequence). The CDR3 reads CASSDRAEETQYF. Written as DNA, the CDR3 is TGCGCCAGCAGTGACAGGGCCGAAGAGACCCAGTACTTC.